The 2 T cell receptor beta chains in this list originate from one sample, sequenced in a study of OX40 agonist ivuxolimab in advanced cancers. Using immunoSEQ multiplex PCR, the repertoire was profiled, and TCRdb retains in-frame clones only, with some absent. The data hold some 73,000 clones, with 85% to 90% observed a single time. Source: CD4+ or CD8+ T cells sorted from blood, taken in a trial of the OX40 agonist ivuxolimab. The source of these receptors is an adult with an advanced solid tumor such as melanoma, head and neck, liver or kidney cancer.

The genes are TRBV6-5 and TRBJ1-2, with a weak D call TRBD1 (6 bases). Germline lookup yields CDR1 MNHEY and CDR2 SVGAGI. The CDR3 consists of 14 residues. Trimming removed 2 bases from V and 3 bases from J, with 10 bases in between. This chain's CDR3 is CASSYTGRDYGYTF. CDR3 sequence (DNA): TGTGCCAGCAGTTACACAGGGAGGGACTATGGCTACACCTTC.

In DNA form, the CDR3 reads TGTGCCAGCAGCGGAGGTTGGTCTAGCGGGGTTTTCGATGAGCAGTTCTTC. Amino acid sequence: CASSGGWSSGVFDEQFF. J is TRBJ2-1 and V is TRBV7-2; 9 bases are shared with TRBD2. Germline-derived CDR1 and CDR2 are SGHTA and FQGNSA. This CDR3 has 17 amino acids. V lost 5 bases and J lost 8; bases outside the gene matches: 16.